One sample yielded the 14 T cell receptor beta chains listed below, sequenced in a study of identifying expanded T cells in peripheral blood. Sequencing used immunoSEQ multiplex PCR; TCRdb keeps in-frame clones, though not all of them. The sample lists roughly 100,000 clones, about nine tenths seen once, with 11% to 15% in the top ten. Sequenced input: blood. Receptors were obtained from a person between 18 and 75 years old in good health.

This clone occurred a few times. The chain recombines TRBV5-4 with TRBJ1-1; D is ambiguous. The CDR3 is 12 residues long. The germline V gene has CDR1 SGHNT and CDR2 YYREEE (reference sequence). V was clipped by 3 bases and J by 5 bases, with 8 bases between them. CDR3 DNA: TGTGCCAGCAGCTCGTTGGGGACTGAAGCTTTCTTT. This encodes CASSSLGTEAFF. Drawing the rest from reference TRBV5-4 and TRBJ1-1, the complete variable domain is ETGVTQSPTHLIKTRGQQVTLRCSSQSGHNTVSWYQQALGQGPQFIFQYYREEENGRGNFPPRFSGLQFPNYSSELNVNALELDDSALYLCASSSLGTEAFFGQGTRLTVV.

The CDR3 is CASSPTGIFDEQYF. The CDR3 region has the DNA TGTGCCAGCAGCCCGACAGGTATCTTCGACGAGCAGTACTTC. This sequence joins TRBV7-6 and TRBJ2-7, with TRBD1 as a possible D gene (6 bases). CDR1 is SGHVS and CDR2 is FNYEAQ in the germline V gene. V was pared by 5 bases and J by 5 bases, with 16 bases between. The CDR3 extends over 14 amino acids.

The chain combines TRBV30 with TRBJ1-4; 7 bases line up with TRBD1. This CDR3 region has 15 residues. The ends lost 1 base at V and 5 bases at J; junction bases unmatched: 7. Per the germline V gene, CDR1 is GTSNPN and CDR2 is SVGIG (reference sequence). CDR3 residues: CAWSGGQRTNEKLFF. The CDR3 DNA is TGTGCCTGGAGTGGGGGACAGCGGACAAATGAAAAACTGTTTTTT.

The V gene is TRBV15, the J gene TRBJ1-1; D unclear. Germline CDR1 reads LNHNV; CDR2 reads YYDKDF (reference sequence). There are 13 residues in the CDR3. V lost 1 base to trimming and J lost 1 base, with 4 bases between them. In DNA form, the CDR3 reads TGTGCCACCAGCAGAGTAGGGAACACTGAAGCTTTCTTT. This translates into CATSRVGNTEAFF.

V gene TRBV29-1 combines with J gene TRBJ2-7; possible D gene TRBD1, 5 bases. With 6 bases removed from V and 2 bases from J, the gap between germline ends came to 17 bases. CDR3 length equals 14 residues. The germline gives CDR1 SQVTM, CDR2 ANQGSEA. The CDR3 reads CSVDQGQRPYEQYF. The CDR3 bases are TGCAGCGTAGACCAAGGACAACGACCCTACGAGCAGTACTTC.

This chain uses TRBV15 with TRBJ1-2; TRBD1 agrees at 8 bases. Germline CDR1 reads LNHNV; CDR2 reads YYDKDF (reference sequence). The CDR3 extends over 15 amino acids. With V trimmed by 0 bases and J by 4 bases, 4 bases remained unmatched. DNA of the CDR3: TGTGCCACCAGCAGAGATAACAGGGGGATCTATGGCTACACCTTC. Protein sequence: CATSRDNRGIYGYTF.

The chain joins TRBV6-5 to TRBJ1-1; D not resolved. Germline assignment: CDR1 MNHEY and CDR2 SVGAGI. This CDR3 is 14 amino acids long. The ends were cut back, 6 bases at V and 0 bases at J, with 11 bases in the middle. The CDR3 bases are TGTGCCAGCAGCCAAAGGTGGGTGAACACTGAAGCTTTCTTT. It codes for CASSQRWVNTEAFF.

The gene calls are TRBV27 and TRBJ1-5, with 7 positions matching TRBD1. Trimming at V came to 0 bases and at J to 4 bases, leaving 9 bases not matched to a gene. The CDR3 has 17 amino acids. Germline V lookup: CDR1 MNHEY, CDR2 SMNVEV (reference sequence). The CDR3 region is CASSLSHGTALNQPQHF. CDR3 sequence (DNA): TGTGCCAGCAGTTTATCTCACGGGACAGCTCTTAATCAGCCCCAGCATTTT.

The count of this clone is one. The chain has TRBV6-6 and TRBJ1-6, with D maybe TRBD1 (5 bases). V lost 8 bases and J 10 bases, leaving 21 bases between the germline ends. CDR1 and CDR2 from the germline V gene are MNHNY and SVGAGI (reference sequence). The CDR3 is 15 amino acids. The DNA of the CDR3 is TGTGCCAGCCTCCCGCGGCAGGGTGTGTGGTCACCCCTCCACTTT. This sequence encodes CASLPRQGVWSPLHF.

The rearrangement uses TRBV14 and TRBJ2-1, with D perhaps TRBD1 (5 bases). Germline V lookup: CDR1 SGHDN, CDR2 FVKESK. The CDR3 has 13 residues. V dropped 1 base and J dropped 5 bases, with 6 bases sitting between them. In DNA form, the CDR3 reads TGTGCCAGCAGCCAAGTGGGGCACAATGAGCAGTTCTTC. Translated, it gives CASSQVGHNEQFF.

The count of this clone is one. The chain joins TRBV28 to TRBJ2-2, with no clear D. V was clipped by 3 bases and J by 15 bases, with 11 bases between them. The CDR3 is 11 amino acids. Germline loops: CDR1 MDHEN, CDR2 SYDVKM. The CDR3 sequence: CASSFFGDLFF. CDR3 DNA sequence: TGTGCCAGCAGTTTCTTCGGAGATTTGTTTTTT.

The V gene is TRBV15, the J gene TRBJ2-7, with D possibly TRBD2 on 7 matching bases. V was cut by 2 bases and J by 3 bases, with 17 bases left in between. This CDR3 comprises 16 residues. Germline CDR1 LNHNV, CDR2 YYDKDF (reference sequence). CDR3 sequence: CATSRSIGGRGYEQYF. CDR3 nucleotides: TGTGCCACCAGCAGAAGTATCGGGGGGCGAGGCTACGAGCAGTACTTC.

The chain employs TRBV7-2 and TRBJ2-7; 9 bases agree with TRBD2. Germline values: CDR1 SGHTA, CDR2 FQGNSA. Unmatched junction bases numbered 13, after V lost 2 bases and J lost 5 bases. This CDR3 has 17 amino acids. The CDR3 is CASSLNPFGGRADEQYF. Here the CDR3 DNA reads TGTGCCAGCAGCTTAAATCCGTTTGGCGGGAGGGCCGACGAGCAGTACTTC.

The chain recombines TRBV28 with TRBJ2-5; TRBD2 is a possible D gene (6 bases). The germline CDR1 and CDR2 sequences are MDHEN and SYDVKM. There are 13 residues in the CDR3. The V end lost 10 bases, the J end lost 2 bases, and 14 bases lay between the germline ends. CDR3 in DNA: TGTGCCACCCGTGCCGGGGGACAAGAGACCCAGTACTTC. Its translation is CATRAGGQETQYF.